The next 24 T cell receptor beta chains were all read from a single sample in a study of blood T cell repertoires in COVID-19. TCRdb's copy holds only in-frame clones and misses some; the assay was immunoSEQ multiplex PCR. This table has over 250,000 clones, around 87% appearing once. The source material was peripheral blood. Source of these receptors: a woman between 50 and 59 years old with acute or convalescent COVID-19.

The chain links TRBV2 to TRBJ2-2, with 10 bases identical to TRBD2. The CDR3 is 14 amino acids. The V and J ends lost 7 bases and 4 bases, in that order; junction bases with no gene match: 3. Germline CDR1 and CDR2: SNHLY and FYNNEI. CDR3 residues: CASKAGGGTGELFF. CDR3 in DNA: TGTGCCAGCAAAGCGGGAGGGGGCACCGGGGAGCTGTTTTTT.

The chain combines TRBV3-1 (or the pseudogene TRBV3-2) with TRBJ1-4, with TRBD1 matching over 8 bases. From germline, CDR1 is LGHDT and CDR2 YNNKEL (reference sequence). V shed 4 bases, J shed 10 bases, and the junction held 8 bases outside the gene matches. The CDR3 spans 14 residues. The CDR3 DNA sequence: TGTGCCAGCAGCCCATTTTTTACAGGGGGAAAACTGTTTTTT. Its protein product is CASSPFFTGGKLFF.

The chain joins TRBV19 to TRBJ2-7; D remains unclear. Germline V CDR1 and CDR2: LNHDA, SQIVND (reference sequence). CDR3 length: 14 amino acids. The ends were cut back, 1 base at V and 3 bases at J, with 10 bases in the middle. The CDR3 DNA sequence: TGTGCCAGTAGTATAGGCGCGGCAAGCTACGAGCAGTACTTC. It translates to CASSIGAASYEQYF.

The chain has TRBV6-5 and TRBJ1-1; no clear D gene. From germline, CDR1 is MNHEY and CDR2 SVGAGI. CDR3 length: 13 amino acids. Trimming pared 7 bases from V and 0 bases from J, leaving 9 bases between. This chain's CDR3 is CASNQALNTEAFF. Here the CDR3 DNA reads TGTGCCAGCAACCAGGCACTGAACACTGAAGCTTTCTTT.

The V call is TRBV7-8, the J call TRBJ2-5, with D possibly matching TRBD2 (6 bases). Trimming cost V 1 base and J 5 bases, with 8 bases left between them. CDR3 size: 13 residues. Germline V gives CDR1 SGHVS, CDR2 FQNEAQ. The CDR3 DNA follows: TGTGCCAGCAGCTTAGGTGGGAGGGAGACCCAGTACTTC. Translation gives CASSLGGRETQYF.

The V and J genes are TRBV6-6 and TRBJ2-1; D is possibly TRBD2 (5 bases). The V end was cut by 2 bases, the J end by 4 bases, with 12 bases between. The CDR3 totals 15 residues. In germline, CDR1 is MNHNY, CDR2 SVGAGI (reference sequence). The CDR3 bases are TGTGCCAGCAGTTACGCTAGCTCTCAGTACAATGAGCAGTTCTTC. Translating gives CASSYASSQYNEQFF.

The chain combines TRBV20-1 with TRBJ1-1; the D is unclear. This CDR3 has 11 amino acids. Germline CDR1 and CDR2: DFQATT and SNEGSKA (reference sequence). V lost 6 bases and J lost 6, with 11 bases in between. The CDR3 sequence: CSAPYPAEAFF. The CDR3 coding sequence is TGCAGTGCCCCCTACCCCGCTGAAGCTTTCTTT.

This clone was observed a single time. This chain uses TRBV4-2 with TRBJ1-1, with D possibly matching TRBD1 (5 bases). Germline values: CDR1 LGHNA, CDR2 YNFKEQ. This CDR3 has 15 residues. V lost 0 bases, J lost 1 base, and 9 bases lay in between. The DNA for the CDR3 is TGTGCCAGCAGCCAAGAGGGCAGGGAGAACACTGAAGCTTTCTTT. It translates to CASSQEGRENTEAFF.

The rearrangement uses TRBV29-1 and TRBJ2-3; 9 bases map to TRBD2. CDR3 length: 13 amino acids. The V and J ends lost 4 bases and 5 bases, in that order; junction bases with no gene match: 4. Germline CDR1 SQVTM, CDR2 ANQGSEA. This CDR3 is CSVGGLAIDTQYF. The CDR3 DNA follows: TGCAGCGTTGGGGGACTAGCAATAGATACGCAGTATTTT.

The chain joins TRBV2 to TRBJ1-1; D possibly corresponds to TRBD1 (5 bases). Trimming left V 7 bases short and J 4 bases short, with 13 bases between. Germline CDR1 and CDR2: SNHLY and FYNNEI. The CDR3 spans 13 residues. The CDR3 sequence is CASTLQVGTEAFF. CDR3 nucleotide sequence: TGTGCCAGCACGCTACAGGTGGGCACTGAAGCTTTCTTT.

The chain combines TRBV5-1 with TRBJ2-3, with a weak D call TRBD2 (5 bases). Per germline, CDR1 SGHRS and CDR2 YFSETQ. V was shortened by 4 bases and J by 5 bases, with 8 bases between the two germline ends. The CDR3 totals 12 residues. The CDR3 coding sequence is TGCGCCAGCAGCATAGGAGGAGATACGCAGTATTTT. It specifies CASSIGGDTQYF.

This clone appeared once. This sequence joins TRBV21-1 and TRBJ1-4; the table's D call of TRBD1 was not tested on the DNA. TRBV21-1 is assigned pseudogene status. CDR3 length: 14 residues. CDR3 nucleotide sequence: TGTGCCAGCATAAGGAACAGAACTAATGAAAAACTGTTTTTT. Translating gives CASIRNRTNEKLFF.

V and J are TRBV7-2 and TRBJ2-3, with 9 nucleotides matching TRBD2. CDR1 is SGHTA and CDR2 is FQGNSA in the germline V gene. After removal of 1 base from V and 3 bases from J, the junction contained 5 bases not matched to a gene. The CDR3 is 16 residues long. CDR3 in amino acids: CASSLGGTSGTDTQYF. CDR3 DNA: TGTGCCAGCAGCTTAGGGGGTACTAGCGGGACAGATACGCAGTATTTT.

This clone was observed a handful of times. The J gene is TRBJ2-7, the V gene TRBV7-2; TRBD2 is a possible D gene (5 bases). The germline V gene has CDR1 SGHTA and CDR2 FQGNSA. With 1 base removed from V and 6 bases from J, the gap between germline ends came to 10 bases. The CDR3 runs to 13 residues. Written as DNA, the CDR3 is TGTGCCAGCAGCTTAGGTCGGGGAACCGAGCAGTACTTC. Translated: CASSLGRGTEQYF.

V usage is TRBV24-1 and J usage is TRBJ1-5, with 8 bases fitting TRBD1. Germline-derived CDR1 and CDR2 are KGHDR and SFDVKD. The trim removed 3 bases at V and 2 bases at J, leaving 5 bases unmatched. This CDR3 has 16 residues. The DNA for the CDR3 is TGTGCCACCAGTGATCCTGACAGGGGAGGCAATCAGCCCCAGCATTTT. It codes for CATSDPDRGGNQPQHF.

This chain links TRBV5-4 with TRBJ1-1; 11 bases agree with TRBD1. The ends lost 5 bases at V and 5 bases at J; junction bases unmatched: 5. CDR3 length equals 14 residues. Germline V gives CDR1 SGHNT, CDR2 YYREEE (reference sequence). The CDR3 protein is CASSSGQGATEAFF. CDR3 coding DNA: TGTGCCAGCAGTTCCGGACAGGGGGCGACTGAAGCTTTCTTT.

This clone showed up many times. V gene TRBV19 combines with J gene TRBJ2-1, with TRBD2 identical over 9 bases. From germline, CDR1 is LNHDA and CDR2 SQIVND (reference sequence). This CDR3 has 15 amino acids. The J segment lost 3 bases and the V segment lost 5 bases, leaving 5 bases of the junction unmatched. The CDR3 DNA reads TGTGCCAGTAGTCTGACTAGCGGCGACTACAATGAGCAGTTCTTC. Its protein is CASSLTSGDYNEQFF.

This chain uses TRBV9 with TRBJ2-1; 7 bases agree with TRBD2. V gave up 0 bases and J gave up 14 bases; unmatched junction bases: 8. The germline gives CDR1 SGDLS, CDR2 YYNGEE. The CDR3 is 13 amino acids. The CDR3 DNA reads TGTGCCAGCAGCGTAGTCGGGGACTATCTAAAGTTCTTC. This encodes CASSVVGDYLKFF.

The chain links TRBV3-1 (or the pseudogene TRBV3-2) to TRBJ1-6; D is ambiguous. Germline values: CDR1 LGHDT, CDR2 YNNKEL (reference sequence). The V gene lost 0 bases and the J gene lost 14 bases, with 11 bases spanning the gap. The CDR3 loop spans 13 amino acids. DNA of the CDR3: TGTGCCAGCAGCCAAGAACGAGCCCAGGCCCTCCACTTT. This translates into CASSQERAQALHF.

The CDR3: CASSQGAGRNEQFF. CDR3 in DNA: TGTGCCAGCAGCCAAGGGGCAGGGAGGAATGAGCAGTTCTTC. V usage is TRBV3-1 (or the pseudogene TRBV3-2) and J usage is TRBJ2-1, with D perhaps matching TRBD2 (6 bases). The V gene lost 1 base and the J gene lost 7 bases, with 11 bases spanning the gap. The length of the CDR3 is 14 residues. Germline V CDR1 and CDR2: LGHDT, YNNKEL (reference sequence).

V usage is TRBV7-2 and J usage is TRBJ2-7; 10 bases line up with TRBD1. Per germline, CDR1 SGHTA and CDR2 FQGNSA. The CDR3 has 16 residues. J was trimmed by 2 bases and V by 6 bases; bases with no gene match: 10. CDR3 protein: CASSQTGGGRTYEQYF. CDR3 bases: TGTGCCAGCAGTCAGACAGGGGGCGGAAGGACCTACGAGCAGTACTTC. The full variable domain, rest sourced from reference TRBV7-2 and TRBJ2-7, is GAGVSQSPSNKVTEKGKDVELRCDPISGHTALYWYRQSLGQGLEFLIYFQGNSAPDKSGLPSDRFSAERTGGSVSTLTIQRTQQEDSAVYLCASSQTGGGRTYEQYFGPGTRLTVT.

This clone was detected only a few times. The chain combines TRBV9 with TRBJ1-4, with 9 bases fitting TRBD1. The length of the CDR3 is 16 residues. Germline V lookup: CDR1 SGDLS, CDR2 YYNGEE. Germline trimming cut 5 bases from V and 7 bases from J; bases unmatched to any gene: 12. CDR3 protein: CASSNDRGGLGEKLFF. The CDR3 DNA reads as TGTGCCAGCAGTAACGACAGGGGGGGTCTGGGTGAAAAACTGTTTTTT.

CDR3 residues: CASRMGQAGEQYF. As DNA, the CDR3 is TGTGCCAGCAGGATGGGACAGGCGGGGGAGCAGTACTTC. The chain links TRBV2 to TRBJ2-7, with 8 nucleotides matching TRBD1. CDR1 and CDR2 from the germline V gene are SNHLY and FYNNEI. V lost 6 bases and J lost 7; bases outside the gene matches: 8. The CDR3 consists of 13 residues.

This chain links TRBV9 with TRBJ2-7; the match to TRBD2 covers 12 bases. Germline CDR1 and CDR2: SGDLS and YYNGEE. V lost 3 bases and J lost 6; bases outside the gene matches: 7. This CDR3 has 15 residues. CDR3 in DNA: TGTGCCAGCAGCGCGACTAGCGGGAGCGCCCTCGAGCAGTACTTC. It specifies CASSATSGSALEQYF.